What follows is one T cell receptor beta chain and its context. The antigen is undetermined. Germline assignment: CDR1 SGHDN and CDR2 FVKESK. The trim removed 4 bases at V and 3 bases at J, leaving 3 bases unmatched. The CDR3 consists of 15 residues. The sample belongs to a study of cytomegalovirus exposure and HLA in healthy donors. General study points: There were about 160 TCR beta chains listed as cytomegalovirus-associated.

TCRdb's copy holds only in-frame clones and misses some; the assay was immunoSEQ multiplex PCR. There are 150,000 to 200,000 clones in the sample; around four fifths occur only once, and roughly 7% lies in the top ten. What was sequenced was PBMCs. J is TRBJ2-2 and V is TRBV14; 9 bases agree with TRBD1. The receptor comes from a man younger than 35 in good health and CMV-seropositive. CDR3 DNA: TGTGCCAGCAGCCCTCGGACAGGGGACACCGGGGAGCTGTTTTTT. Its protein product is CASSPRTGDTGELFF. Using reference TRBV14 and TRBJ2-2 for the parts outside the CDR3, the full variable domain is EAGVTQFPSHSVIEKGQTVTLRCDPISGHDNLYWYRRVMGKEIKFLLHFVKESKQDESGMPNNRFLAERTGGTYSTLKVQPAELEDSGVYFCASSPRTGDTGELFFGEGSRLTVL.